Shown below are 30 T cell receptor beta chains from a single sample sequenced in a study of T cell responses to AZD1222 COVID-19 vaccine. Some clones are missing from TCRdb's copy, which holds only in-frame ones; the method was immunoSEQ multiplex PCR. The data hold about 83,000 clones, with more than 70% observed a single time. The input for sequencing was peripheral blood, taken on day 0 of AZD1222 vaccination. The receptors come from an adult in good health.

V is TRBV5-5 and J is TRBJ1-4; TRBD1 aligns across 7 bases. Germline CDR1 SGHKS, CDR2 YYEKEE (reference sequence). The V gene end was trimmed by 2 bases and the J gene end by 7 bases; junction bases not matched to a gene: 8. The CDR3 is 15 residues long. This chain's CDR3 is CASSLLGTVSEKLFF. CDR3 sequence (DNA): TGTGCCAGCAGCTTACTCGGGACAGTTAGTGAAAAACTGTTTTTT.

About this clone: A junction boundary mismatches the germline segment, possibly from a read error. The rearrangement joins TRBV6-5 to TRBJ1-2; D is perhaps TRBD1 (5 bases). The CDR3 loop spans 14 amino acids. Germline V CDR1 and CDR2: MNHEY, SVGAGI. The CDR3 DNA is TGTGCCAGCAGTTCCCTTCTACTAACAGGAGAAACCGACTTC. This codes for CASSSLLLTGETDF.

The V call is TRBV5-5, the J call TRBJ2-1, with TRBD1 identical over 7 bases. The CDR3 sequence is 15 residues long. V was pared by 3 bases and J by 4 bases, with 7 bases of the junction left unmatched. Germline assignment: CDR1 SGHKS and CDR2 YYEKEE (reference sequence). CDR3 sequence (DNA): TGTGCCAGCAGCTCTGCCGGGACAGCTTACAATGAGCAGTTCTTC. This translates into CASSSAGTAYNEQFF.

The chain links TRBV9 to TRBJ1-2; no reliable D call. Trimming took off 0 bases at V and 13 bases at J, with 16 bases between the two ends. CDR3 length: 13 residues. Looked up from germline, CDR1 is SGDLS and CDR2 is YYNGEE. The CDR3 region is CASSVGGGERCTF. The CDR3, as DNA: TGTGCCAGCAGCGTAGGAGGCGGGGAACGTTGCACCTTC.

This CDR3 reads CASSPRDRGTDTEKLFF. CDR3 bases: TGTGCCAGCAGCCCCAGGGACAGGGGGACCGATACAGAAAAACTGTTTTTT. This chain joins TRBV27 and TRBJ1-4, with 11 bases identical to TRBD1. The CDR3 totals 17 residues. CDR1 and CDR2 from the germline V gene are MNHEY and SMNVEV (reference sequence). The junction had 14 bases not matched to a gene; V was cut back by 6 bases and J by 8 bases.

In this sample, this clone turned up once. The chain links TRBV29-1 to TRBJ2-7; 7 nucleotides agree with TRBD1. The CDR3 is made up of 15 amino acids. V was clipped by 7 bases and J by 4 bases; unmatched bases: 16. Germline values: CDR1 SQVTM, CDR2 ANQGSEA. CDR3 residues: CSANTRSSGGYEQYF. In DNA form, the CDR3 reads TGCAGCGCCAACACCCGCTCGTCAGGGGGATACGAGCAGTACTTC.

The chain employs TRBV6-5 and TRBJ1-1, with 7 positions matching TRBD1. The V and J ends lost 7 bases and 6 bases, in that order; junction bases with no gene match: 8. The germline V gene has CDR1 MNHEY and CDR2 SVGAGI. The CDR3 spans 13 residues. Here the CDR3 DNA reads TGTGCCAGCATAGCAGGGGGTAGCTCTGAAGCTTTCTTT. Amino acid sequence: CASIAGGSSEAFF.

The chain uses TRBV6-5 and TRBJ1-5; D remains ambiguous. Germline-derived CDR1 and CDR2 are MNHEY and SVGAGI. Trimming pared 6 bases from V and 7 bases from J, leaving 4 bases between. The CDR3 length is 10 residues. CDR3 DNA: TGTGCCAGCAGCTACCAGCCCCAGCATTTT. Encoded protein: CASSYQPQHF.

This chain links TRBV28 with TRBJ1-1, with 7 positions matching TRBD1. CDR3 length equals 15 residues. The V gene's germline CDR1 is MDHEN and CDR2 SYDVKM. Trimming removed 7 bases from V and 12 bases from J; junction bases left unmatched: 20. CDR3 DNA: TGTGCCAGCACCAGTTCACGGACAGGTGCTTGGGTCACTTTCTTT. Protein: CASTSSRTGAWVTFF.

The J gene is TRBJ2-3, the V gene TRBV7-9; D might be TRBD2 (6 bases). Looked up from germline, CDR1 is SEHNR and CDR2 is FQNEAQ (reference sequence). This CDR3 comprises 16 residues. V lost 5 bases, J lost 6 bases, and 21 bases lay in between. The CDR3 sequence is CASSLLSQLASDTQYF. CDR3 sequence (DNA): TGTGCCAGCAGCCTCTTATCCCAACTAGCCTCGGATACGCAGTATTTT. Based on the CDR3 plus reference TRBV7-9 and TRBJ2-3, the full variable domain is DTGVSQNPRHKITKRGQNVTFRCDPISEHNRLYWYRQTLGQGPEFLTYFQNEAQLEKSRLLSDRFSAERPKGSFSTLEIQRTEQGDSAMYLCASSLLSQLASDTQYFGPGTRLTVL.

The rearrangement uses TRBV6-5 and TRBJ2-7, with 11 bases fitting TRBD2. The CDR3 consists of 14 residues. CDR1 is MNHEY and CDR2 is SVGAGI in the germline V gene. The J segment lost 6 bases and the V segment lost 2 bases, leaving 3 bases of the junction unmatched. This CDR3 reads CASSYTSGSLEQYF. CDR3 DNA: TGTGCCAGCAGTTACACTAGCGGGAGCCTCGAGCAGTACTTC.

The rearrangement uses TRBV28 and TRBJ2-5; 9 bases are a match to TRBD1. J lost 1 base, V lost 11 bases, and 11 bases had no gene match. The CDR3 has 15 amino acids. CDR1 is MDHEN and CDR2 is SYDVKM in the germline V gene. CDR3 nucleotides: TGTGCCGCAGCTTCGACAGGGGGGGTCCAAGAGACCCAGTACTTC. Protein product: CAAASTGGVQETQYF. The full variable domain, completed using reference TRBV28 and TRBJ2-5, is DVKVTQSSRYLVKRTGEKVFLECVQDMDHENMFWYRQDPGLGLRLIYFSYDVKMKEKGDIPEGYSVSREKKERFSLILESASTNQTSMYLCAAASTGGVQETQYFGPGTRLLVL.

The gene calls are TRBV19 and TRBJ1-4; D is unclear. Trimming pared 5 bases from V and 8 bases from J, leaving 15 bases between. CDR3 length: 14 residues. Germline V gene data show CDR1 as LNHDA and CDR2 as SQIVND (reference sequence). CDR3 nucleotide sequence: TGTGCCAGTAGTCTGATGAGCAACGGAGAAAAACTGTTTTTT. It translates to CASSLMSNGEKLFF.

In DNA, the CDR3 is TGTGCCAGCAGTGACCCGATGGACAGGGCGACTTTGGCTTTCTTT. Amino acids: CASSDPMDRATLAFF. The chain has TRBV6-1 and TRBJ1-1; 8 positions match TRBD1. This CDR3 has 15 amino acids. With V trimmed by 3 bases and J by 11 bases, 14 bases remained unmatched. Germline loops: CDR1 MNHNS, CDR2 SASEGT.

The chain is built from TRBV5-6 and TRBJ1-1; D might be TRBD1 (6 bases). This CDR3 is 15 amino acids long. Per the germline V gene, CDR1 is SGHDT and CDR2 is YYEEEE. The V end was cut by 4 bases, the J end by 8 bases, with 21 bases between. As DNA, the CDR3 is TGTGCCAGCAGCATAAGAATGACAGGTATAATGGAAGCTTTCTTT. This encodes CASSIRMTGIMEAFF.

As DNA, the CDR3 is TGTGCCAGCCTACTCGGGGGGGGCCCACAGCCCCAGCATTTT. This encodes CASLLGGGPQPQHF. The rearrangement uses TRBV6-5 and TRBJ1-5; tentative D call: TRBD1 (6 bases). The germline CDR1 and CDR2 sequences are MNHEY and SVGAGI. This CDR3 comprises 14 residues. Trimming pared 8 bases from V and 7 bases from J, leaving 18 bases between.

CDR3 residues: CASSLLGGSNQPQHF. CDR3 nucleotide sequence: TGCGCCAGCAGCTTGTTAGGAGGAAGCAATCAGCCCCAGCATTTT. The chain uses TRBV5-1 and TRBJ1-5, with D unclear. Trimming removed 1 base from V and 1 base from J, with 9 bases in between. Germline assignment: CDR1 SGHRS and CDR2 YFSETQ. The CDR3 extends over 15 amino acids.

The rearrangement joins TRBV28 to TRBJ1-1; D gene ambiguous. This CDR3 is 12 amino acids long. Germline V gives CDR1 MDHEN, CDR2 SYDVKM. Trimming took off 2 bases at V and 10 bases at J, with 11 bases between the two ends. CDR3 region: CASSLHEGVAFF. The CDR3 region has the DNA TGTGCCAGCAGTTTACACGAGGGTGTAGCTTTCTTT. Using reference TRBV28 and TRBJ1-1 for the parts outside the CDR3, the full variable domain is DVKVTQSSRYLVKRTGEKVFLECVQDMDHENMFWYRQDPGLGLRLIYFSYDVKMKEKGDIPEGYSVSREKKERFSLILESASTNQTSMYLCASSLHEGVAFFGQGTRLTVV.

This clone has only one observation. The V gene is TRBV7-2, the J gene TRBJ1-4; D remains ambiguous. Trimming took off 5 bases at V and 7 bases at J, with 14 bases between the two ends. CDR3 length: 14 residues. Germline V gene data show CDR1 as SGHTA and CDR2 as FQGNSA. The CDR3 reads CASSPRVTSEKLFF. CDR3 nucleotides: TGTGCCAGCAGCCCCCGGGTGACAAGTGAAAAACTGTTTTTT.

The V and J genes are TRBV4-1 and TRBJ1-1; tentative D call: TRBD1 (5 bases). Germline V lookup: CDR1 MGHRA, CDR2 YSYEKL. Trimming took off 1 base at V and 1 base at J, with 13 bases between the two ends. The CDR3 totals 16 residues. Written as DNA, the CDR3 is TGCGCCAGCAGCCAAGCGCGGTCAGGGCAGAACACTGAAGCTTTCTTT. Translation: CASSQARSGQNTEAFF.

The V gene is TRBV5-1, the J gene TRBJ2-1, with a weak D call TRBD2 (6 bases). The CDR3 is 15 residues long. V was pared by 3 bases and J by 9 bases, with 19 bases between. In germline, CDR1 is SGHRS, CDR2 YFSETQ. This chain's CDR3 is CASSSTGTEEAEQFF. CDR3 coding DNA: TGCGCCAGCAGCTCTACCGGGACTGAGGAAGCTGAGCAGTTCTTC.

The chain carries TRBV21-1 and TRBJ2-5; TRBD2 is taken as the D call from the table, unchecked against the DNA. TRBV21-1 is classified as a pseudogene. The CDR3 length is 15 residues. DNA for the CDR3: TGTGCCAGCAGCAAAGTAGTCAGCGGGGGGGAGACCCAGTACTTC. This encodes CASSKVVSGGETQYF.

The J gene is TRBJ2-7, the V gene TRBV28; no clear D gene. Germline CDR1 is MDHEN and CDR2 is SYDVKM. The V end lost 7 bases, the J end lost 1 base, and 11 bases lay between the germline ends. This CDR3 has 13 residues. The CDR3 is CASNQGWSYEQYF. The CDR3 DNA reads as TGTGCCAGCAACCAAGGGTGGTCCTACGAGCAGTACTTC.

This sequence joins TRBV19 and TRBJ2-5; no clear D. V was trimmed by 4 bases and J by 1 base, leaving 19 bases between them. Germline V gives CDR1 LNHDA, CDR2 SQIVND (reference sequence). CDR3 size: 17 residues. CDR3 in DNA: TGTGCCAGTAGTAGGGCCAGAAACCTCGGACCCCAAGAGACCCAGTACTTC. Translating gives CASSRARNLGPQETQYF. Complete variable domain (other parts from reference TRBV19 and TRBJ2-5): DGGITQSPKYLFRKEGQNVTLSCEQNLNHDAMYWYRQDPGQGLRLIYYSQIVNDFQKGDIAEGYSVSREKKESFPLTVTSAQKNPTAFYLCASSRARNLGPQETQYFGPGTRLLVL.

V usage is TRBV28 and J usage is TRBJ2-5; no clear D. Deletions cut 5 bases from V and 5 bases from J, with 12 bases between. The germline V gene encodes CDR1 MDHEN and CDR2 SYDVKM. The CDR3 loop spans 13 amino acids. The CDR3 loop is CASSPGVVETQYF. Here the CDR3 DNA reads TGTGCCAGCAGTCCTGGGGTAGTGGAGACCCAGTACTTC.

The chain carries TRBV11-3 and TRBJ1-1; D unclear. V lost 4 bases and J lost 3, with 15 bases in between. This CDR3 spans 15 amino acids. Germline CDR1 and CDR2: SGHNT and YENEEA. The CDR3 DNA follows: TGTGCCAGCAGCTCGACCCGACATGCGGACACTGAAGCTTTCTTT. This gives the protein CASSSTRHADTEAFF. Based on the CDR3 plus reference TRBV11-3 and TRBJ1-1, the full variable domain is EAGVVQSPRYKIIEKKQPVAFWCNPISGHNTLYWYLQNLGQGPELLIRYENEEAVDDSQLPKDRFSAERLKGVDSTLKIQPAELGDSAVYLCASSSTRHADTEAFFGQGTRLTVV.

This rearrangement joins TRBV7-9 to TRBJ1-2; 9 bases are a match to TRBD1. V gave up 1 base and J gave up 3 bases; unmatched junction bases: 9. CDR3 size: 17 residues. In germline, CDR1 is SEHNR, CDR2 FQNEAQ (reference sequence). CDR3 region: CASSLGGGTGNDYGYTF. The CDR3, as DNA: TGTGCCAGCAGCTTAGGTGGTGGGACAGGGAACGACTATGGCTACACCTTC.

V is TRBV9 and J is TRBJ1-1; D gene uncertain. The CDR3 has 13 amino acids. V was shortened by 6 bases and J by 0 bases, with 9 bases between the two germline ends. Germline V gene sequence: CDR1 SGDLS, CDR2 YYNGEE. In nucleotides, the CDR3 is TGTGCCAGCAATGGCGGCATGAACACTGAAGCTTTCTTT. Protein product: CASNGGMNTEAFF.

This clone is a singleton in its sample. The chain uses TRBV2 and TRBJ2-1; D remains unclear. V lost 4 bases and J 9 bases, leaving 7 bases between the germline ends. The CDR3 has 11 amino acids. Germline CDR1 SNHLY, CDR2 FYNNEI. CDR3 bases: TGTGCCAGCAGTGTGGGTGGTGAGCAGTTCTTC. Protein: CASSVGGEQFF.

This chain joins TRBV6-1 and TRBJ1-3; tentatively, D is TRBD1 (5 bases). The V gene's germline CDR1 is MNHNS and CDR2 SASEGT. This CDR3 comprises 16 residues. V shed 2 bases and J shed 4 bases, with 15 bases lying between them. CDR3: CASSEPQGFGGNTIYF. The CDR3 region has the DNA TGTGCCAGCAGTGAACCTCAGGGATTTGGAGGAAACACCATATATTTT.